The sequence of this TCR beta chain was determined in a study of T cells in Graves' hyperthyroidism and ophthalmopathy (dated by TCRdb to between 2018 and 2021). The study in broad terms: Peripheral blood samples were taken at the time of initial diagnosis, prior to any treatment. In several Graves' hyperthyroidism patients, the study also compared T-cell repertoires from thyroid tissue with T-cell repertoires from blood. TCR Vbeta CDR3 sequencing of 130 to 150 peripheral blood samples (approximately 44 ophthalmopathy, about 74 hyperthyroidism and roughly 17 progressor patients) is reported in the paper. After blood sampling, hyperthyroidism patients were treated with methimazole at a starting dose of 30 mg daily, and ophthalmopathy patients were treated with high-dose intravenous methylprednisolone. For training and testing, the approximately 92 patients in the discovery cohort were randomly divided in a 7:3 ratio. TCR V-J signatures able to tell the groups apart were searched for in a discovery cohort of 90 to 100 patients, of whom roughly 42 had Graves' ophthalmopathy and some 60 had stable Graves' hyperthyroidism. An independent validation cohort of 18 to 20 hyperthyroidism patients and over 15 patients who later progressed to ophthalmopathy tested prospective prediction of ophthalmopathy. The paper as a whole reports these results and caveats: Blood samples also contained most of the expanded thyroid clonotypes (frequency above 0.001), which suggests that blood repertoires may reflect thyroid immune responses. In cross-validation, a model built on a 13 V-J signature told ophthalmopathy apart from stable hyperthyroidism with less than 90% sensitivity and roughly 81% specificity, and in testing the same model reached 80%/75%. In validation, progression to ophthalmopathy was predicted by the model with 70% to 71% sensitivity and nearly 75% specificity, a median of about 6.4 months before onset. No statistical method was used to fix the sample size in advance, and group allocation was not hidden from the investigators.

The TCR beta CDR3 regions were amplified from the RNA transcripts. The TCR CDR3 was subjected to a first round of RT-PCR using the HTBI primer set and the Qiagen OneStep RT-PCR kit. The libraries were constructed in a second round of multiplex PCR and then size-selected and purified. Sequencing of the libraries was done on an Illumina HiSeq2000 using paired-end 100 bp reads. The paper's data handling went like this. SOAPnuke was used to process the raw data, throwing out any read that contained adapters or uncalled bases, had a mean Phred below 15, or lacked an exact constant-primer or identifier match. COPE v1.2.5 was used to merge the high-quality paired reads, and each unique nucleotide sequence was defined as a clonotype. MiTCR v1.1 was used to align the clonotypes against IMGT TRBV, TRBD and TRBJ reference segments. Only V-J combinations with frequency above 0.0001, covering about 99% of repertoires, were analysed. A TCS score was defined as the ratio between F50 (clonal expansion) and ExV (chaos), using BLOSUM62-based TCRdist between CDR3 peptides within each V-J. Welch's t-statistics and random forest reduced 500 to 550 V-J features to roughly 13, which were used in a naive Bayes classifier (R e1071). TCRdb itself trimmed the public reads at Q25 with fastp, ran MiXCR and retained productive beta chains. Each entry merges the rows of one CDR3 protein and shows their most common DNA and genes. The V and J calls were not made by the authors but by TCRdb's processing. Recorded for this sample are under 400,000 distinct CDR3 sequences; 15% to 20% of them occurred a single time. The top ten constitute around 15% of the sample.

Per the germline V gene (reference sequence), DFQATT is the CDR1 and SNEGSKA is the CDR2. V is pruned by 0 bases and J by 2 bases, leaving 8 bases of the junction without a gene match. Spanning cysteine to phenylalanine, the CDR3 consists of 16 amino acids. The sequence is cut down to CDR3 DNA, 48 bases in frame from base 1. Moderately to severely active disease, a Clinical Activity Score of at least 3, a NOSPECS grade of at least 4, and a duration under 3 months were present in ophthalmopathy patients. Any patient with an uncontrolled infection, another autoimmune disease, pregnancy or lactation was excluded. Diagnoses were established on the basis of clinical symptoms, serum thyroxine and TRAb, thyroid ultrasound, and orbital computed tomography. PBMCs were separated from 10 ml of fresh peripheral blood using Ficoll-Paque density gradient centrifugation. Total RNA was extracted with Trizol reagent, and quality was checked on an Agilent 2100 Bioanalyzer.

This clonotype was picked up many times. No cognate antigen has been identified for it. The input lacks base qualities; no much larger clone sits a single base away. This receptor was taken from a woman in her 40s with Graves' ophthalmopathy. The specimen was blood. This receptor chain uses TRBV20-1 and TRBJ2-5; 8 bases in between match TRBD2. The CDR3 amino acid sequence is: CSARDEGLALQETQYF. The nucleotides are TGCAGTGCTAGAGATGAAGGACTAGCACTTCAAGAGACCCAGTACTTC.